These 26 T cell receptor beta chains originate from one sample sequenced in a study of blood T cell repertoires in COVID-19. Libraries were prepared by immunoSEQ multiplex PCR; TCRdb keeps only in-frame clonotypes and omits some of them. The sample gives 150,000 or so clones, about 90% of which show up once; about 2.3% is in the top ten. Sequenced sample: peripheral blood. The source of these receptors is a human donor in a cohort sampled during active COVID-19.

V and J are TRBV28 and TRBJ1-1, with D possibly TRBD1 on 5 matching bases. Per the germline V gene, CDR1 is MDHEN and CDR2 is SYDVKM. This CDR3 region has 15 residues. Trimming removed 5 bases at V and 4 bases at J, with 17 bases between. CDR3 in amino acids: CASSPSRGGATEAFF. CDR3 DNA: TGTGCCAGCAGTCCTTCGCGGGGCGGTGCCACTGAAGCTTTCTTT.

The gene calls are TRBV5-6 and TRBJ2-5; no firm D call. With 2 bases removed from V and 5 bases from J, the gap between germline ends came to 4 bases. Germline V gene data show CDR1 as SGHDT and CDR2 as YYEEEE. The CDR3 length is 11 residues. The CDR3 sequence: CASSLSETQYF. The CDR3 coding sequence is TGTGCCAGCAGCTTATCGGAGACCCAGTACTTC.

The chain uses TRBV12-3 or TRBV12-4 and TRBJ1-5, with TRBD1 identical over 7 bases. V was pared by 6 bases and J by 2 bases, with 1 base of the junction left unmatched. This CDR3 is 13 amino acids long. This CDR3 reads CASRGTGNQPQHF. The CDR3 bases are TGTGCCAGCAGGGGGACAGGCAATCAGCCCCAGCATTTT.

The chain recombines TRBV7-8 with TRBJ2-7, with TRBD2 identical over 8 bases. CDR3 length: 15 residues. J was trimmed by 4 bases and V by 4 bases; bases with no gene match: 9. Germline V gives CDR1 SGHVS, CDR2 FQNEAQ. In nucleotides, the CDR3 is TGTGCCAGCAGCTCCGGGACTAGTTTGATATACGAGCAGTACTTC. Translating it yields CASSSGTSLIYEQYF.

This clone was counted only a few times. The chain employs TRBV28 and TRBJ1-5; maybe TRBD1 (5 bases). Germline V gives CDR1 MDHEN, CDR2 SYDVKM. V was cut by 3 bases and J by 4 bases, with 13 bases left in between. The CDR3 is 15 residues long. The chain's CDR3 is CASSFSLQGNQPQHF. The DNA of the CDR3 is TGTGCCAGCAGTTTCTCCCTCCAGGGTAATCAGCCCCAGCATTTT.

In the case of this clone: The sample holds other DNA sequences that translate to the same CDR3. The J gene is TRBJ1-1, the V gene TRBV12-3 or TRBV12-4, with D unresolved. Trimming took 5 bases from V and 1 from J, leaving 5 bases between them. The CDR3 covers 12 residues. The chain's CDR3 is CASSRGNTEAFF. DNA of the CDR3: TGTGCCAGCAGTCGAGGGAACACTGAAGCTTTCTTT.

Notes on this clone: Additional DNA sequences in this sample encode the identical CDR3. This chain connects TRBV7-2 to TRBJ2-1, with D perhaps TRBD1 (6 bases). The CDR3 runs to 16 residues. The germline V and J ends were trimmed by 0 bases and 0 bases, with 9 bases remaining between them. The germline gives CDR1 SGHTA, CDR2 FQGNSA. This CDR3 is CASSLAGTSSYNEQFF. DNA for the CDR3: TGTGCCAGCAGCTTAGCGGGGACAAGCTCCTACAATGAGCAGTTCTTC.

This chain links TRBV27 with TRBJ2-7; D possibly corresponds to TRBD2 (7 bases). The CDR3 contains 13 residues. V was shortened by 2 bases and J by 4 bases, with 9 bases between the two germline ends. The V gene's germline CDR1 is MNHEY and CDR2 SMNVEV (reference sequence). In nucleotides, the CDR3 is TGTGCCAGCAGTTTAAGGGGGGGATACGAGCAGTACTTC. Translating gives CASSLRGGYEQYF.

V usage is TRBV5-1 and J usage is TRBJ1-1; 8 bases align to TRBD1. V shed 4 bases and J 6 bases; nucleotides not matched to a gene: 8. Germline-derived CDR1 and CDR2 are SGHRS and YFSETQ. This CDR3 is built from 14 residues. The CDR3 DNA reads TGCGCCAGCAGCACCGGACAGGGTGACGCTGAAGCTTTCTTT. It yields the protein CASSTGQGDAEAFF.

V is TRBV19 and J is TRBJ1-6, with 7 positions matching TRBD1. The CDR3 length is 15 residues. Looked up from germline, CDR1 is LNHDA and CDR2 is SQIVND (reference sequence). J lost 6 bases, V lost 4 bases, and 6 bases had no gene match. CDR3 nucleotides: TGTGCCAGTAGTACACAGGGGTTACCTAATTCACCCCTCCACTTT. Amino acids: CASSTQGLPNSPLHF.

The CDR3 nucleotides are TGTGCCAGCAGTTCGGGGGTCCGGGAAGCATCCTACGAGCAGTACTTC. This translates into CASSSGVREASYEQYF. The chain combines TRBV27 with TRBJ2-7; D may be TRBD2 (6 bases). This CDR3 spans 16 amino acids. With 4 bases removed from V and 1 base from J, the gap between germline ends came to 17 bases. Germline CDR1 is MNHEY and CDR2 is SMNVEV (reference sequence).

The table lists this clone with a few counts. The J gene is TRBJ2-7, the V gene TRBV6-5, with D possibly being TRBD1 (5 bases). The CDR3 runs 14 residues. Trimming stripped 4 bases from V and 6 bases from J, with 16 bases between. From germline, CDR1 is MNHEY and CDR2 SVGAGI. The CDR3 DNA follows: TGTGCCAGCAGTTTGACAGTCCGCGTCGGCGAGCAGTACTTC. This gives the protein CASSLTVRVGEQYF.

This rearrangement joins TRBV4-1 to TRBJ1-4, with D unclear. Trimming took 4 bases from V and 3 from J, leaving 15 bases between them. Germline CDR1 MGHRA, CDR2 YSYEKL. The CDR3 covers 16 residues. CDR3 amino acids: CASSPRAGIANEKLFF. The CDR3 DNA is TGCGCCAGCAGCCCCCGAGCGGGGATAGCTAATGAAAAACTGTTTTTT.

CDR3 residues: CASSQMPGTADTQYF. The DNA for the CDR3 is TGCGCCAGCAGCCAAATGCCGGGTACCGCAGATACGCAGTATTTT. The V call is TRBV5-1, the J call TRBJ2-3; D gene unclear. V lost 4 bases and J lost 4, with 16 bases in between. Per germline, CDR1 SGHRS and CDR2 YFSETQ. There are 15 residues in the CDR3. Using reference TRBV5-1 and TRBJ2-3 for the parts outside the CDR3, the full variable domain is KAGVTQTPRYLIKTRGQQVTLSCSPISGHRSVSWYQQTPGQGLQFLFEYFSETQRNKGNFPGRFSGRQFSNSRSEMNVSTLELGDSALYLCASSQMPGTADTQYFGPGTRLTVL.

V usage is TRBV4-3 and J usage is TRBJ2-7, with 7 bases fitting TRBD2. Trimming took 4 bases from V and 3 from J; bases not matched to a gene: 18. From germline, CDR1 is LGHNA and CDR2 YSLEER. CDR3 length: 18 residues. The CDR3 sequence: CASSPPGGGPSINYEQYF. DNA of the CDR3: TGCGCCAGCAGCCCCCCCGGGGGAGGGCCTTCGATCAACTACGAGCAGTACTTC.

This clone has a single count. V gene TRBV5-1 combines with J gene TRBJ2-1; a possible D gene is TRBD1 (6 bases). The V end lost 4 bases, the J end lost 3 bases, and 14 bases lay between the germline ends. CDR1 SGHRS and CDR2 YFSETQ come from the germline V gene. This CDR3 has 15 amino acids. The CDR3 is CASSPEGTIYNEQFF. In DNA, the CDR3 is TGCGCCAGCAGCCCCGAAGGGACAATCTACAATGAGCAGTTCTTC. The full variable domain, completed using reference TRBV5-1 and TRBJ2-1, is KAGVTQTPRYLIKTRGQQVTLSCSPISGHRSVSWYQQTPGQGLQFLFEYFSETQRNKGNFPGRFSGRQFSNSRSEMNVSTLELGDSALYLCASSPEGTIYNEQFFGPGTRLTVL.

The chain couples TRBV30 to TRBJ2-1; 7 nucleotides match TRBD1. V dropped 5 bases and J dropped 5; count of bases not matched to a gene: 9. The CDR3 contains 14 residues. Germline lookup yields CDR1 GTSNPN and CDR2 SVGIG (reference sequence). CDR3 nucleotide sequence: TGTGCCTGGGCAACAGGGGAAAGGGACAATGAGCAGTTCTTC. It codes for CAWATGERDNEQFF.

This chain joins TRBV6-5 and TRBJ2-7, with 10 nucleotides matching TRBD2. Germline V CDR1 and CDR2: MNHEY, SVGAGI. V lost 6 bases to trimming and J lost 6 bases; unmatched junction nucleotides: 11. This CDR3 is built from 15 residues. The CDR3 DNA sequence: TGTGCCAGCAGGTATCCAGCGGGAGGGCGGGGCGAGCAGTACTTC. It encodes CASRYPAGGRGEQYF.

The chain combines TRBV13 with TRBJ1-6; the match to TRBD1 covers 8 bases. The V and J ends lost 4 bases and 10 bases, in that order; junction bases with no gene match: 6. The CDR3 length is 14 residues. Germline CDR1 reads PRHDT; CDR2 reads FYEKMQ (reference sequence). CDR3 in amino acids: CASSSDRGGSPLHF. The DNA of the CDR3 is TGTGCCAGCAGCTCTGACAGGGGTGGGTCACCCCTCCACTTT.

The chain couples TRBV7-6 to TRBJ2-3; 12 bases map to TRBD2. Losses at the gene ends were 5 bases for V and 6 bases for J; bases not matched to a gene: 9. Germline CDR1 is SGHVS and CDR2 is FNYEAQ. The CDR3 has 16 residues. The CDR3 sequence: CASSLRLAGVKDTQYF. The CDR3 region has the DNA TGTGCCAGCAGCCTACGACTAGCGGGAGTGAAGGATACGCAGTATTTT.

The chain carries TRBV6-6 and TRBJ1-5; no reliable D call. Germline V gene sequence: CDR1 MNHNY, CDR2 SVGAGI (reference sequence). This CDR3 is built from 15 residues. Trimming took off 6 bases at V and 4 bases at J, with 16 bases between the two ends. For the CDR3, the DNA is TGTGCCAGCAGCTCCACCGACTGGGTGAATCAGCCCCAGCATTTT. It encodes CASSSTDWVNQPQHF.

In this sample, this clone turned up once. V gene TRBV28 combines with J gene TRBJ1-2, with 10 nucleotides matching TRBD1. The trim removed 3 bases at V and 7 bases at J, leaving 5 bases unmatched. Germline CDR1 and CDR2: MDHEN and SYDVKM. The CDR3 is made up of 14 amino acids. The CDR3 loop reads CASSLTGGVGGYTF. The CDR3 DNA reads TGTGCCAGCAGTTTGACAGGGGGCGTAGGTGGCTACACCTTC.

With respect to this clone: A junction boundary mismatches the germline segment, possibly from a read error. This sequence joins TRBV7-2 and TRBJ1-2; possible D gene TRBD1, 6 bases. CDR3 length: 13 amino acids. Germline-derived CDR1 and CDR2 are SGHTA and FQGNSA. The CDR3 loop reads CASSLEQDSISLF. The CDR3 coding sequence is TGTGCCAGCAGCTTAGAACAGGACAGTATCTCGCTATTC.

This chain uses TRBV2 with TRBJ1-2; 9 bases line up with TRBD1. This CDR3 region has 15 residues. Germline V gene sequence: CDR1 SNHLY, CDR2 FYNNEI. With 1 base clipped from V and 8 bases from J, the junction kept 8 bases outside the gene matches. CDR3 amino acids: CASSEEGQGLGGYTF. For the CDR3, the DNA is TGTGCCAGCAGTGAAGAGGGACAGGGTTTGGGAGGCTACACCTTC. The complete variable domain, with remaining parts taken from reference TRBV2 and TRBJ1-2, reads EPEVTQTPSHQVTQMGQEVILRCVPISNHLYFYWYRQILGQKVEFLVSFYNNEISEKSEIFDDQFSVERPDGSNFTLKIRSTKLEDSAMYFCASSEEGQGLGGYTFGSGTRLTVV.

This chain joins TRBV9 and TRBJ1-3; no firm D call. Germline V gene lookup returns CDR1 SGDLS and CDR2 YYNGEE. The CDR3 totals 14 residues. V was cut by 2 bases and J by 2 bases, with 8 bases left in between. In DNA, the CDR3 is TGTGCCAGCAGCGTTCGGAGAACTGGAAACACCATATATTTT. It specifies CASSVRRTGNTIYF.

This chain links TRBV9 with TRBJ2-2, with D perhaps matching TRBD2 (5 bases). The CDR3 sequence is 16 residues long. Trimming shortened V by 0 bases and J by 7 bases, and 16 bases separated the two germline ends. CDR1 SGDLS and CDR2 YYNGEE come from the germline V gene. The CDR3 DNA sequence: TGTGCCAGCAGCGTAGGTGGCCGAGGGTCCGGCGGGGAGCTGTTTTTT. Translation gives CASSVGGRGSGGELFF.